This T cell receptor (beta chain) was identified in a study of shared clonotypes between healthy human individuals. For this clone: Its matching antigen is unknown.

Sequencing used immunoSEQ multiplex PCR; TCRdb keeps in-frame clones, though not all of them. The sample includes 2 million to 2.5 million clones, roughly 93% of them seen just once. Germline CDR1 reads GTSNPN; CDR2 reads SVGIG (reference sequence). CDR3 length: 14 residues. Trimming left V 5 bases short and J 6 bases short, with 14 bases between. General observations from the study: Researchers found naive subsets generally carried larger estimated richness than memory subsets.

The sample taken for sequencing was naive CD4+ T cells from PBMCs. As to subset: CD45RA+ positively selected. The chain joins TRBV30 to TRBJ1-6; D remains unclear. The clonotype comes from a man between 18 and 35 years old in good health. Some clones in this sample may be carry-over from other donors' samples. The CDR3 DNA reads TGTGCCTGGGGCCGGGGTTGGGGTAATTCACCCCTCCACTTT. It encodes CAWGRGWGNSPLHF. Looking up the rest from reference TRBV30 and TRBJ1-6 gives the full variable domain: SQTIHQWPATLVQPVGSPLSLECTVEGTSNPNLYWYRQAAGRGLQLLFYSVGIGQISSEVPQNLSASRPQDRQFILSSKKLLLSDSGFYLCAWGRGWGNSPLHFGNGTRLTVT.